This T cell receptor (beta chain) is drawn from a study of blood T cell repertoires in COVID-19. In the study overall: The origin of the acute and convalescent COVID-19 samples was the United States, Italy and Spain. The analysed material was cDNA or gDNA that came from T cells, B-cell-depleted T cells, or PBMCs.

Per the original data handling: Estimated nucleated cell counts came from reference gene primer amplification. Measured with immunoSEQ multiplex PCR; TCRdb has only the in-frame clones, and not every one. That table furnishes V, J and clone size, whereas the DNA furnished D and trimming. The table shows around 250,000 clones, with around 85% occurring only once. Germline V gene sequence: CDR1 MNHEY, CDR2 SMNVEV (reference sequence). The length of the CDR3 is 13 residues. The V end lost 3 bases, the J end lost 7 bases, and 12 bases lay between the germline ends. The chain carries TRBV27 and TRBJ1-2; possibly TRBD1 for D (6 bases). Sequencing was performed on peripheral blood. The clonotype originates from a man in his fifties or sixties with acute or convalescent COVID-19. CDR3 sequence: CASSFGQSAGYTF. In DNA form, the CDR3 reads TGTGCCAGCAGTTTCGGACAGTCAGCTGGCTACACCTTC.